The 31 T cell receptor beta chains presented below share a single source sample, sequenced in a study of breast tumors, draining lymph nodes, adjacent tissues. TCRdb re-derived calls from the multiplex PCR reads in MiXCR, one entry per CDR3 protein. The data show 33,000 or so distinct CDR3 sequences, approximately 57% seen once. Material for sequencing was breast tumor tissue. Source of these receptors: a female donor with breast cancer. Some clones in this sample may be carry-over from other donors' samples.

The chain carries TRBV4-3 and TRBJ1-4; no definite D call. Germline-derived CDR1 and CDR2 are LGHNA and YSLEER. The CDR3 contains 12 residues. Trimming shortened V by 0 bases and J by 10 bases, and 6 bases separated the two germline ends. As DNA, the CDR3 is TGCGCCAGCAGCCAAGAGGATGGAAAACTGTTTTTT. Translated, it gives CASSQEDGKLFF.

The chain carries TRBV10-3 and TRBJ2-3; maybe TRBD2 (5 bases). This CDR3 comprises 13 residues. V shed 0 bases and J shed 5 bases, with 6 bases lying between them. The germline V gene encodes CDR1 ENHRY and CDR2 SYGVKD. Here the CDR3 reads CAISESGVDTQYF. CDR3 in DNA: TGTGCCATCAGTGAGTCCGGGGTAGATACGCAGTATTTT.

The CDR3 nucleotides are TGTGCCAGCAGCTTAACCCGGGATTCAGATACGCAGTATTTT. Protein product: CASSLTRDSDTQYF. The genes are TRBV7-6 and TRBJ2-3; weak D call: TRBD2 (5 bases). Per the germline V gene, CDR1 is SGHVS and CDR2 is FNYEAQ. With 2 bases removed from V and 4 bases from J, the gap between germline ends came to 10 bases. The CDR3 runs to 14 residues.

This clonotype was detected many times. V gene TRBV14 combines with J gene TRBJ2-7, with D perhaps assigned TRBD1 or TRBD2 (5 bases each). From germline, CDR1 is SGHDN and CDR2 FVKESK. There are 15 residues in the CDR3. The V and J ends lost 1 base and 2 bases respectively, with 12 bases between them. The CDR3 is CASSQGTGRAYEQYF. CDR3 nucleotides: TGTGCCAGCAGCCAAGGAACGGGACGGGCCTACGAGCAGTACTTC.

In its sample, this clonotype was seen a few times. This chain joins TRBV27 and TRBJ2-1; 7 nucleotides match TRBD2. Germline-derived CDR1 and CDR2 are MNHEY and SMNVEV (reference sequence). Losses at the gene ends were 10 bases for V and 12 bases for J; bases not matched to a gene: 15. CDR3 length: 13 residues. CDR3 region: CATTSANYSGQFF. The DNA for the CDR3 is TGTGCCACAACTAGCGCGAACTACAGTGGGCAGTTCTTC.

The chain combines TRBV19 with TRBJ1-2, with 7 bases fitting TRBD1. The V segment lost 4 bases and the J segment 6 bases; nucleotides outside the gene matches: 11. The CDR3 contains 15 residues. Germline assignment: CDR1 LNHDA and CDR2 SQIVND (reference sequence). The CDR3 is CASSTLPQGTNGYTF. The CDR3 coding sequence is TGTGCCAGTAGTACCCTTCCACAGGGGACGAATGGCTACACCTTC.

This clonotype is categorized as medium-sized. The chain couples TRBV20-1 to TRBJ1-4; D is uncertain. CDR3 length: 13 residues. Germline values: CDR1 DFQATT, CDR2 SNEGSKA (reference sequence). With 2 bases removed from V and 3 bases from J, the gap between germline ends came to 7 bases. The CDR3 loop is CSARREANEKLFF. The CDR3 nucleotides are TGCAGTGCTAGACGTGAGGCTAATGAAAAACTGTTTTTT.

This clonotype was observed at least ten times. The V and J genes are TRBV20-1 and TRBJ1-2; 9 bases map to TRBD1. V lost 5 bases, J lost 8 bases, and 6 bases stayed unmatched. This CDR3 is 12 amino acids long. CDR1 and CDR2 from the germline V gene are DFQATT and SNEGSKA (reference sequence). CDR3 in amino acids: CSASQGARGYTF. DNA of the CDR3: TGCAGTGCTTCACAGGGGGCGAGGGGCTACACCTTC.

Written as DNA, the CDR3 is TGTGCCAGCAGCGTTAGCGCCTCCTACGAGCAGTACTTC. Amino acids: CASSVSASYEQYF. The chain links TRBV9 to TRBJ2-7, with D maybe TRBD2 (5 bases). The CDR3 runs to 13 residues. Germline assignment: CDR1 SGDLS and CDR2 YYNGEE. The V end lost 2 bases, the J end lost 0 bases, and 6 bases lay between the germline ends.

This chain connects TRBV19 to TRBJ1-2, with a possible D match to TRBD1 (5 bases). CDR1 and CDR2 (germline): LNHDA, SQIVND (reference sequence). The CDR3 is made up of 14 amino acids. V shed 5 bases and J shed 7 bases, with 17 bases lying between them. CDR3 sequence: CASSVDTPLPGYTF. CDR3 DNA sequence: TGTGCCAGTAGTGTGGACACCCCGCTGCCTGGCTACACCTTC.

The chain uses TRBV7-2 and TRBJ2-1; 7 nucleotides line up with TRBD2. With V trimmed by 2 bases and J by 4 bases, 8 bases remained unmatched. The germline CDR1 and CDR2 sequences are SGHTA and FQGNSA. The CDR3 runs to 16 residues. The CDR3 protein is CASSLRASGVYNEQFF. The CDR3, as DNA: TGTGCCAGCAGCTTACGGGCTAGCGGAGTTTACAATGAGCAGTTCTTC.

This clonotype was observed once. In DNA form, the CDR3 reads TGCAGTGCTCGAACCGACAGGGGCTACACCTTC. It yields the protein CSARTDRGYTF. The J gene is TRBJ1-2, the V gene TRBV20-1; perhaps TRBD1 as D (6 bases). Germline-derived CDR1 and CDR2 are DFQATT and SNEGSKA (reference sequence). The CDR3 runs to 11 residues. Trimming removed 5 bases from V and 8 bases from J, with 12 bases in between.

This clonotype came up many times. The genes are TRBV7-2 and TRBJ2-7, with D unclear. The CDR3 totals 13 residues. V lost 4 bases, J lost 3 bases, and 10 bases lay in between. CDR1 SGHTA and CDR2 FQGNSA come from the germline V gene. The CDR3 DNA reads TGTGCCAGCAGCTCCTTAATGGGCTACGAGCAGTACTTC. This codes for CASSSLMGYEQYF. Full variable domain (outside the CDR3, taken from reference TRBV7-2 and TRBJ2-7): GAGVSQSPSNKVTEKGKDVELRCDPISGHTALYWYRQSLGQGLEFLIYFQGNSAPDKSGLPSDRFSAERTGGSVSTLTIQRTQQEDSAVYLCASSSLMGYEQYFGPGTRLTVT.

The chain joins TRBV10-3 to TRBJ2-7; D may be TRBD1 (5 bases). The CDR3 contains 12 residues. The V end was cut by 9 bases, the J end by 5 bases, with 14 bases between. The germline gives CDR1 ENHRY, CDR2 SYGVKD. CDR3 amino acids: CAIGTGSNEQYV. The CDR3 nucleotides read TGTGCCATAGGTACAGGCTCAAACGAGCAGTACGTC.

This chain links TRBV2 with TRBJ2-7, with D possibly TRBD1 on 5 matching bases. The V gene's germline CDR1 is SNHLY and CDR2 FYNNEI. CDR3 length: 13 amino acids. V gave up 4 bases and J gave up 2 bases, with 9 bases separating them. The CDR3 protein is CASSAEGAYEQYF. The CDR3 region has the DNA TGTGCCAGCAGTGCGGAAGGGGCCTACGAGCAGTACTTC.

The chain couples TRBV12-3 or TRBV12-4 to TRBJ2-5; 12 bases align to TRBD2. J gave up 4 bases and V 11 bases, and 17 bases lay outside the gene matches. CDR3 length: 17 residues. As DNA, the CDR3 is TGTGCCGGTAGTTCCCCAAGACTAGCGGGAGTTGGAGAGACCCAGTACTTC. It translates to CAGSSPRLAGVGETQYF.

The table lists this clonotype with many counts. The genes are TRBV10-3 and TRBJ2-3; 7 bases align to TRBD1. This CDR3 is built from 16 residues. Germline CDR1 and CDR2: ENHRY and SYGVKD. J gave up 0 bases and V 5 bases, and 8 bases lay outside the gene matches. The chain's CDR3 is CAISNDRDQSTDTQYF. The CDR3 bases are TGTGCCATCAGTAATGACAGGGACCAAAGCACAGATACGCAGTATTTT.

This chain joins TRBV9 and TRBJ2-1, with 8 bases aligning to TRBD2. The CDR3 consists of 15 residues. The V and J ends lost 3 bases and 0 bases, in that order; junction bases with no gene match: 2. Germline V CDR1 and CDR2: SGDLS, YYNGEE. The CDR3 reads CASSGGTSSYNEQFF. The CDR3 DNA reads TGTGCCAGCAGCGGCGGGACTAGCTCCTACAATGAGCAGTTCTTC. The full variable domain, with the rest looked up from reference TRBV9 and TRBJ2-1, is DSGVTQTPKHLITATGQRVTLRCSPRSGDLSVYWYQQSLDQGLQFLIQYYNGEERAKGNILERFSAQQFPDLHSELNLSSLELGDSALYFCASSGGTSSYNEQFFGPGTRLTVL.

The sample holds many counts of this clonotype. V gene TRBV28 combines with J gene TRBJ2-1, with 8 bases fitting TRBD2. This CDR3 spans 14 amino acids. Germline CDR1 MDHEN, CDR2 SYDVKM. V lost 7 bases, J lost 8 bases, and 10 bases stayed unmatched. The CDR3 here is CASNIRGGWDEQFF. DNA for the CDR3: TGTGCCAGCAACATCCGGGGGGGCTGGGATGAGCAGTTCTTC.

This clonotype was seen a few times. The DNA of the CDR3 is TGTGCCACCAGCAGCTTATACAGCGAATCACCCCTCCACTTT. It encodes CATSSLYSESPLHF. V is TRBV15 and J is TRBJ1-6; no clear D gene. Germline assignment: CDR1 LNHNV and CDR2 YYDKDF (reference sequence). Trimming left V 3 bases short and J 10 bases short, with 13 bases between. The CDR3 has 14 residues.

A word on this clonotype: This may arise from a read error, as a much more abundant clone is one base away. The V call is TRBV20-1, the J call TRBJ2-5; D might be TRBD1 or TRBD2, each matching 6 bases. The germline V gene has CDR1 DFQATT and CDR2 SNEGSKA (reference sequence). Trimming stripped 3 bases from V and 9 bases from J, with 20 bases between. The CDR3 is made up of 14 amino acids. The CDR3: CSASDGGSQAAQYF. The DNA for the CDR3 is TGCAGTGCTAGTGACGGGGGCTCACAAGCGGCCCAGTACTTC.

The chain has TRBV6-6 and TRBJ2-7, with TRBD2 matching over 8 bases. The germline V gene has CDR1 MNHNY and CDR2 SVGAGI (reference sequence). V dropped 5 bases and J dropped 3; count of bases not matched to a gene: 0. This CDR3 is 12 amino acids long. CDR3 amino acids: CASSRGGYEQYV. The CDR3, as DNA: TGTGCCAGCAGTCGGGGGGGCTACGAGCAGTACGTC.

The CDR3, as DNA: TGTGCGTCGCCCTCTAACACCGGGGAGCTGTTTTTT. Translating it yields CASPSNTGELFF. This chain joins TRBV28 and TRBJ2-2; no definite D call. Germline V CDR1 and CDR2: MDHEN, SYDVKM. The CDR3 length is 12 residues.

The chain recombines TRBV24-1 with TRBJ2-3, with 8 bases fitting TRBD2. The CDR3 loop spans 16 amino acids. Germline V gene data show CDR1 as KGHDR and CDR2 as SFDVKD. Trimming at V came to 4 bases and at J to 3 bases, leaving 8 bases not matched to a gene. The DNA for the CDR3 is TGTGCCACCAGTGAACCCCCCGGGAGGGGGACAGATACGCAGTATTTT. Protein sequence: CATSEPPGRGTDTQYF.

This sequence joins TRBV20-1 and TRBJ2-3, with 10 bases aligning to TRBD1. The V gene's germline CDR1 is DFQATT and CDR2 SNEGSKA (reference sequence). There are 13 residues in the CDR3. CDR3 region: CSAGQGVTDTQYF. DNA for the CDR3: TGCAGCGCAGGACAGGGGGTGACAGATACGCAGTATTTT.

This clonotype was picked up many times. This may be a read error, as it is one base from a much larger clone. V gene TRBV20-1 combines with J gene TRBJ1-2; 9 bases align to TRBD1. The CDR3 extends over 13 amino acids. Germline V CDR1 and CDR2: DFQATT, SNEGSKA (reference sequence). CDR3 nucleotides: TGCAGTGCTCTTCCGGGACAGGGATATGCCTACACCTTC. Its protein is CSALPGQGYAYTF.

CDR3 protein: CASSPPSGVETQYF. The CDR3 coding sequence is TGTGCCAGCAGCCCCCCGTCGGGGGTAGAGACCCAGTACTTC. The V gene is TRBV13, the J gene TRBJ2-5; tentatively, D is TRBD2 (6 bases). V lost 5 bases to trimming and J lost 4 bases, with 14 bases between them. The CDR3 sequence is 14 residues long. Germline V gene data show CDR1 as PRHDT and CDR2 as FYEKMQ (reference sequence).

This chain connects TRBV19 to TRBJ2-1, with TRBD1 identical over 8 bases. This CDR3 contains 15 residues. Germline lookup yields CDR1 LNHDA and CDR2 SQIVND (reference sequence). Germline trimming cut 7 bases from V and 3 bases from J; bases unmatched to any gene: 8. The CDR3 region has the DNA TGTGCCAGTACCCCCGGACAGGGAGGCTACAATGAGCAGTTCTTC. This translates into CASTPGQGGYNEQFF.

This clonotype appeared once. The V call is TRBV20-1, the J call TRBJ1-1; D is possibly TRBD1 (6 bases). Deletions cut 5 bases from V and 5 bases from J, with 15 bases between. The CDR3 covers 13 residues. Germline values: CDR1 DFQATT, CDR2 SNEGSKA (reference sequence). The CDR3 nucleotides are TGCAGTGCTGGGGGGCGGGGGTTGACTGAAGCTTTCTTT. Protein sequence: CSAGGRGLTEAFF.

This clonotype has only a few counts. The conserved closing phenylalanine or tryptophan is absent in this CDR3, likely reflecting a read error. The chain combines TRBV5-1 with TRBJ2-3; D may be TRBD1 (5 bases). Germline CDR1 SGHRS, CDR2 YFSETQ. The CDR3 sequence is 14 residues long. Trimming removed 6 bases at V and 4 bases at J, with 15 bases between. The CDR3 DNA follows: TGCGCCAGCAACCAGGAAGGGGCGGCAGATACGCAGTATTCT. Translating gives CASNQEGAADTQYS.

The chain joins TRBV12-3 or TRBV12-4 to TRBJ2-1; 7 nucleotides align to TRBD2. The CDR3 runs to 14 residues. V dropped 3 bases and J dropped 6; count of bases not matched to a gene: 5. CDR3 protein: CASSFGGSGNEQFF. The DNA of the CDR3 is TGTGCCAGCAGTTTTGGCGGGAGTGGCAATGAGCAGTTCTTC.